This TCR beta chain was profiled in a study of OX40 agonist ivuxolimab in advanced cancers. General observations from the study: Among the lowest levels of clonal expansion were found in partial responders at 0.1-3.0 mg/kg. Expanded clones belonging to CD8+ T cells outnumbered, on average, those of CD4+.

Of note for this clone: Its antigen remains unknown.

The assay was immunoSEQ multiplex PCR, and TCRdb's table has in-frame clones only and misses some. The sample consists of tens of thousands of clones, 85% to 95% of them appearing once. The CDR3 is 12 residues long. Between the trimmed V and J ends, which lost 3 bases and 5 bases, there was a span of 7 bases. CDR1 is SGHDN and CDR2 is FVKESK in the germline V gene. The material was CD4+ or CD8+ T cells sorted from blood, obtained in a trial of the OX40 agonist ivuxolimab. The TCR originated in an adult with an advanced solid tumor such as melanoma, head and neck, liver or kidney cancer. The chain is built from TRBV14 and TRBJ2-5; a possible D gene is TRBD2 (6 bases). CDR3 bases: TGTGCCAGCAGCCAGGGGAGGGAGACCCAGTACTTC. The encoded protein is CASSQGRETQYF.